Below, 19 T cell receptor beta chains from the same sample are listed, as sequenced in a study of blood T cell repertoires in COVID-19. Profiling relied on immunoSEQ multiplex PCR, and the TCRdb table lists in-frame clones only, not all of them. Of 71,000 or so clones detected, approximately 80% appear once; the ten largest clones hold approximately 30%. Sequencing input: peripheral blood. These TCRs come from an older man with acute or convalescent COVID-19.

V usage is TRBV5-1 and J usage is TRBJ2-1; TRBD2 aligns across 12 bases. The germline V gene encodes CDR1 SGHRS and CDR2 YFSETQ. V was pared by 4 bases and J by 7 bases, with 9 bases of the junction left unmatched. This CDR3 is built from 16 residues. CDR3 in amino acids: CASSPILAGGGNEQFF. CDR3 nucleotides: TGCGCCAGCAGCCCAATCCTAGCGGGAGGGGGGAATGAGCAGTTCTTC.

This clone was found a few times. The genes are TRBV6-4 and TRBJ2-2; 7 bases match TRBD2. Germline loops: CDR1 MRHNA, CDR2 SNTAGT. V was pared by 1 base and J by 4 bases, with 0 bases of the junction left unmatched. The length of the CDR3 is 14 residues. The CDR3, as DNA: TGTGCCAGCAGTGACTGGGAGGGCACCGGGGAGCTGTTTTTT. Protein: CASSDWEGTGELFF.

About this clone: An end of the junction differs from the germline gene, which may be a read error. V gene TRBV10-2 combines with J gene TRBJ2-7, with D perhaps matching TRBD2 (7 bases). Germline V lookup: CDR1 WSHSY, CDR2 SAAADI. The CDR3 is 14 amino acids. The CDR3 is CARSGGGQGYEQYF. In DNA form, the CDR3 reads TGCGCCCGCAGTGGGGGGGGGCAGGGGTACGAGCAGTACTTC.

The chain couples TRBV5-4 to TRBJ2-1; 9 bases line up with TRBD1. There are 15 residues in the CDR3. Unmatched junction bases numbered 6, after V lost 4 bases and J lost 4 bases. Germline values: CDR1 SGHNT, CDR2 YYREEE (reference sequence). In DNA, the CDR3 is TGTGCCAGCAGCCGCGACAGGGGGGGGTACAATGAGCAGTTCTTC. Its translation is CASSRDRGGYNEQFF.

CDR3 loop: CASSLSGRAGGYQETQYF. CDR3 nucleotide sequence: TGTGCCAGCAGCCTCAGCGGGAGGGCCGGGGGGTACCAAGAGACCCAGTACTTC. The gene calls are TRBV9 and TRBJ2-5; 10 bases match TRBD2. From germline, CDR1 is SGDLS and CDR2 YYNGEE. CDR3 length: 18 amino acids. V trimming: 4 bases; J trimming: 0 bases; junction bases outside the gene matches: 12.

V usage is TRBV7-3 and J usage is TRBJ2-1, with TRBD2 matching over 10 bases. CDR1 is SGHTA and CDR2 is FQGTGA in the germline V gene. The CDR3 consists of 15 residues. V dropped 5 bases and J dropped 5; count of bases not matched to a gene: 6. The CDR3 spells CASSNGLAENNEQFF. The CDR3 DNA reads as TGTGCCAGCAGCAACGGACTAGCGGAAAACAATGAGCAGTTCTTC.

V gene TRBV4-1 combines with J gene TRBJ1-4, with 7 bases lining up with TRBD1. The CDR3 runs 15 residues. The germline V gene encodes CDR1 MGHRA and CDR2 YSYEKL. V lost 3 bases, J lost 8 bases, and 9 bases stayed unmatched. The CDR3 region has the DNA TGCGCCAGCAGCCAGGACGAGGGGGCATGGGAAAAACTGTTTTTT. As protein: CASSQDEGAWEKLFF.

The chain uses TRBV7-9 and TRBJ2-5; TRBD1 is a possible D gene (6 bases). The CDR3 contains 13 residues. Deletions cut 0 bases from V and 4 bases from J, with 6 bases between. In germline, CDR1 is SEHNR, CDR2 FQNEAQ (reference sequence). CDR3 bases: TGTGCCAGCAGCTTAGCGACAGGAGAGACCCAGTACTTC. Its protein is CASSLATGETQYF.

V and J are TRBV27 and TRBJ2-1; 9 nucleotides line up with TRBD2. The CDR3 has 17 amino acids. Germline V gene sequence: CDR1 MNHEY, CDR2 SMNVEV (reference sequence). V trimming: 8 bases; J trimming: 7 bases; junction bases outside the gene matches: 18. CDR3 region: CASHPYPAGGRGNEQFF. CDR3 bases: TGTGCCAGCCACCCGTACCCGGCTGGCGGGAGGGGGAATGAGCAGTTCTTC.

This sequence joins TRBV4-1 and TRBJ2-1; a possible D gene is TRBD2 (5 bases). Germline V gene sequence: CDR1 MGHRA, CDR2 YSYEKL. The CDR3 runs to 16 residues. Trimming pared 8 bases from V and 0 bases from J, leaving 17 bases between. The CDR3 loop is CASRTFRGSSYNEQFF. CDR3 in DNA: TGCGCCAGCCGAACGTTTCGTGGGAGCTCCTACAATGAGCAGTTCTTC.

The V gene is TRBV28, the J gene TRBJ2-6, with 7 bases identical to TRBD1. Germline CDR1 is MDHEN and CDR2 is SYDVKM. The CDR3 is 16 residues long. Unmatched junction bases numbered 6, after V lost 5 bases and J lost 2 bases. CDR3 sequence reads: CASSNFQGAGANVLTF. CDR3 nucleotides: TGTGCCAGCAGTAATTTCCAGGGGGCTGGGGCCAACGTCCTGACTTTC.

V gene TRBV6-5 combines with J gene TRBJ2-7; 10 bases agree with TRBD1. V lost 5 bases to trimming and J lost 3 bases; unmatched junction nucleotides: 4. The length of the CDR3 is 14 residues. Germline V CDR1 and CDR2: MNHEY, SVGAGI. This CDR3 reads CASSLGDRGYEQYF. CDR3 nucleotides: TGTGCCAGCAGTCTAGGGGACAGGGGCTACGAGCAGTACTTC.

This chain uses TRBV6-5 with TRBJ1-2; tentatively, D is TRBD1 (6 bases). Germline V CDR1 and CDR2: MNHEY, SVGAGI. V was shortened by 6 bases and J by 4 bases, with 9 bases between the two germline ends. This CDR3 has 12 residues. CDR3 protein: CASRQGTYGYTF. For the CDR3, the DNA is TGTGCCAGCAGACAGGGCACCTATGGCTACACCTTC.

The chain recombines TRBV19 with TRBJ2-2; D uncertain. CDR1 is LNHDA, CDR2 SQIVND, per germline (reference sequence). The CDR3 consists of 15 residues. Trimming took 4 bases from V and 1 from J, leaving 10 bases between them. DNA of the CDR3: TGTGCCAGTAGTAACCGAGCGAGGAACACCGGGGAGCTGTTTTTT. Its translation: CASSNRARNTGELFF.

The rearrangement links TRBV7-3 to TRBJ1-2; D is possibly TRBD1 (5 bases). Trimming cost V 5 bases and J 0 bases, with 19 bases left between them. The CDR3 extends over 17 amino acids. The germline CDR1 and CDR2 sequences are SGHTA and FQGTGA. This chain's CDR3 is CASSPPPGRATNYGYTF. The CDR3 nucleotides are TGTGCCAGCAGCCCTCCCCCAGGGAGGGCCACTAACTATGGCTACACCTTC.

The chain joins TRBV18 to TRBJ2-7; 7 positions agree with TRBD1. Germline CDR1 reads KGHSH; CDR2 reads LQKENI. CDR3 length equals 15 residues. Trimming took 0 bases from V and 5 from J; bases not matched to a gene: 7. The DNA for the CDR3 is TGTGCCAGCTCACCACCGTCGACAGGGCTTAACGAGCAGTACTTC. Translation: CASSPPSTGLNEQYF. The full variable domain, with the rest looked up from reference TRBV18 and TRBJ2-7, is NAGVMQNPRHLVRRRGQEARLRCSPMKGHSHVYWYRQLPEEGLKFMVYLQKENIIDESGMPKERFSAEFPKEGPSILRIQQVVRGDSAAYFCASSPPSTGLNEQYFGPGTRLTVT.

This clone turned up a few times. The rearrangement uses TRBV19 and TRBJ1-1; tentatively, D is TRBD1 (5 bases). The CDR3 runs to 13 residues. V lost 1 base, J lost 6 bases, and 9 bases lay in between. Germline loops: CDR1 LNHDA, CDR2 SQIVND (reference sequence). The CDR3 is CASSIVGAAEAFF. The CDR3 DNA follows: TGTGCCAGTAGTATAGTAGGGGCGGCTGAAGCTTTCTTT.

The chain joins TRBV9 to TRBJ1-3; 7 bases line up with TRBD1. The CDR3 is made up of 14 amino acids. Trimming cost V 4 bases and J 2 bases; bases outside gene matches: 3. CDR1 is SGDLS, CDR2 YYNGEE, per germline. CDR3 sequence: CASSSTGPGNTIYF. The CDR3, as DNA: TGTGCCAGCAGCTCGACAGGGCCTGGAAACACCATATATTTT. The full variable domain, completed using reference TRBV9 and TRBJ1-3, is DSGVTQTPKHLITATGQRVTLRCSPRSGDLSVYWYQQSLDQGLQFLIQYYNGEERAKGNILERFSAQQFPDLHSELNLSSLELGDSALYFCASSSTGPGNTIYFGEGSWLTVV.

This clone was counted only a few times. This chain uses TRBV5-4 with TRBJ2-5; possible D gene TRBD1, 6 bases. V gave up 6 bases and J gave up 2 bases, with 11 bases separating them. This CDR3 spans 13 amino acids. Per the germline V gene, CDR1 is SGHNT and CDR2 is YYREEE (reference sequence). CDR3 amino acids: CASNKQGQETQYF. CDR3 in DNA: TGTGCCAGCAACAAGCAGGGGCAAGAGACCCAGTACTTC.